Described below is a single T cell receptor beta chain sequence and its context. The antigen is not known. TCRdb keeps only in-frame clones here, not all; method: immunoSEQ multiplex PCR. Among 95,000 to 110,000 clones listed, about 81% were seen once. This CDR3 has 11 residues. Germline V CDR1 and CDR2: LNHDA, SQIVND (reference sequence). The V end lost 6 bases, the J end lost 7 bases, and 7 bases lay between the germline ends. The data were taken from a study of T cell clones after liver transplantation. Study-wide context: A pre-transplant mixed lymphocyte reaction with TCRbeta sequencing defined graft-donor-reactive clones followed in post-transplant blood. At least one year of complete immunosuppression withdrawal without enzymes over twice normal defined tolerance. Study findings and constraints: Compared with third party-reactive sequences, donor-reactive ones declined more, independent of withdrawal success. The donor-reactive repertoire was only partly measurable in a couple of subjects, lacking donor cells.

This TCR came from a human donor who received a liver transplant. Sequenced here: CD4+ T cells from blood, sampled before liver transplant. The V call is TRBV19, the J call TRBJ1-3; D is uncertain. The CDR3 DNA follows: TGTGCCAGTAGCCCGGGGAACACCATATATTTT. This translates into CASSPGNTIYF.